Listed below are T cell receptor beta chains from one sample, sequenced in a study of molecular identifiers for immune sequencing clone quantification. TCRdb reprocessed the PCR reads with MiXCR, giving one entry per CDR3 protein. The table includes 300,000 to 350,000 distinct CDR3 sequences, about 22% detected once. Source material: naive CD8+ T cells from blood, with Jurkat cell RNA spiked in. The receptors shown here come from a human donor in good health. Some libraries in this study had Jurkat cell RNA spiked in. CDR3s include the opening cysteine and the closing phenylalanine or tryptophan. Each record gives: V gene, clone size, D gene, J gene, CDR3 protein, CDR3 DNA. A D gene is named only where the DNA matches it firmly. Clone sizes are given selectively: once, few, many, or a class where the clone is expanded.

V gene: TRBV27
clone size: NA
D gene: NA
J gene: TRBJ2-7
CDR3 protein: CASSFLPGQGIYEQYF
CDR3 DNA: TGTGCCAGCAGTTTTCTCCCTGGCCAGGGGATTTACGAGCAGTACTTC

V gene: TRBV12-3/TRBV12-4
clone size: many
D gene: NA
J gene: TRBJ1-2
CDR3 protein: CASSSAGSGSGYTF
CDR3 DNA: TGTGCCAGCAGTAGCGCAGGATCTGGTTCTGGCTACACCTTC

V gene: TRBV13
clone size: NA
D gene: TRBD2
J gene: TRBJ2-7
CDR3 protein: CASSLGPGTSGYEQYF
CDR3 DNA: TGTGCCAGCAGCTTGGGGCCGGGGACTAGCGGCTACGAGCAGTACTTC

V gene: TRBV5-4
clone size: many
D gene: TRBD1
J gene: TRBJ2-7
CDR3 protein: CASSYGQGASYEQYF
CDR3 DNA: TGTGCCAGCAGTTATGGACAGGGGGCTTCCTACGAGCAGTACTTC

V gene: TRBV21-1
clone size: NA
D gene: NA
J gene: TRBJ2-7
CDR3 protein: CASKGPTRDNYEQYF
CDR3 DNA: TGTGCCAGCAAGGGCCCGACTAGAGATAATTACGAGCAGTACTTC

V gene: TRBV3-1
clone size: NA
D gene: NA
J gene: TRBJ2-3
CDR3 protein: CASSYEGPDTQYF
CDR3 DNA: TGTGCCAGCAGCTACGAAGGCCCAGATACGCAGTATTTT

V gene: TRBV12-3/TRBV12-4
clone size: many
D gene: NA
J gene: TRBJ2-2
CDR3 protein: CASTQGSGPGELFF
CDR3 DNA: TGTGCCAGCACCCAGGGCAGTGGCCCCGGGGAGCTGTTTTTT

V gene: TRBV15
clone size: many
D gene: NA
J gene: TRBJ1-4
CDR3 protein: CATSEGGTNEKLFF
CDR3 DNA: TGTGCCACCAGCGAGGGGGGCACTAATGAAAAACTGTTTTTT

V gene: TRBV7-9
clone size: many
D gene: TRBD2
J gene: TRBJ2-5
CDR3 protein: CASRFKREGLAETQYF
CDR3 DNA: TGTGCCAGCAGGTTTAAGCGGGAGGGCCTTGCAGAGACCCAGTACTTC

V gene: TRBV4-1
clone size: NA
D gene: NA
J gene: TRBJ1-1
CDR3 protein: CASRLADKNTEAFF
CDR3 DNA: TGCGCCAGCAGGCTTGCAGATAAGAACACTGAAGCTTTCTTT

V gene: TRBV29-1
clone size: many
D gene: TRBD1
J gene: TRBJ1-3
CDR3 protein: CSVVLSPVAGGFSGNTIYF
CDR3 DNA: TGCAGCGTTGTCCTTAGTCCTGTGGCAGGGGGTTTCTCTGGAAACACCATATATTTT

V gene: TRBV6-6
clone size: many
D gene: NA
J gene: TRBJ1-1
CDR3 protein: CASRYSQDKNTEAFF
CDR3 DNA: TGTGCCAGCAGATACTCGCAGGATAAAAACACTGAAGCTTTCTTT

V gene: TRBV5-1
clone size: many
D gene: TRBD1
J gene: TRBJ1-1
CDR3 protein: CASSSKQGAMNTEAFF
CDR3 DNA: TGCGCCAGCAGCTCCAAGCAGGGGGCCATGAACACTGAAGCTTTCTTT

V gene: TRBV6-6
clone size: many
D gene: NA
J gene: TRBJ2-7
CDR3 protein: CASSYGSYYEQYF
CDR3 DNA: TGTGCCAGCAGTTACGGCAGCTACTACGAGCAGTACTTC

V gene: TRBV12-3/TRBV12-4
clone size: few
D gene: NA
J gene: TRBJ1-5
CDR3 protein: CASRTRRLAGKITDTQHF
CDR3 DNA: TGTGCCAGCAGAACCCGCCGACTAGCGGGTAAAATCACAGATACGCAGCATTTT

V gene: TRBV20-1
clone size: NA
D gene: NA
J gene: TRBJ1-1
CDR3 protein: CSANPPVGNTEAFF
CDR3 DNA: TGCAGTGCTAATCCCCCGGTAGGGAACACTGAAGCTTTCTTT

V gene: TRBV4-3
clone size: NA
D gene: TRBD1
J gene: TRBJ2-2
CDR3 protein: CASSQQTGVGVFTGELFF
CDR3 DNA: TGCGCCAGCAGCCAACAGACAGGGGTGGGGGTATTCACCGGGGAGCTGTTTTTT